This T cell receptor (beta chain) was identified during a study of blood T cell repertoires in COVID-19. Overall study: Acute and convalescent COVID-19 samples came from the United States, Italy and Spain. The analysed material was cDNA or gDNA that came from T cells, B-cell-depleted T cells, or PBMCs.

As originally analysed: From reference gene primer amplification, estimates of nucleated cell counts were derived. Data came from immunoSEQ multiplex PCR; TCRdb stores just in-frame clones and leaves some out. V and J calls and clone size are those listed in that table; D and trimming were worked out from the DNA. The table shows around 300,000 clones, with around four fifths occurring only once. CDR1 is MNHEY and CDR2 is SMNVEV in the germline V gene (reference sequence). V was clipped by 2 bases and J by 3 bases, with 7 bases between them. This CDR3 has 13 amino acids. This chain joins TRBV27 and TRBJ1-1; D unresolved. The TCR comes from a woman in her forties or fifties who had recovered from COVID-19. Sequencing used peripheral blood. CDR3 nucleotides: TGTGCCAGCAGTTTAACCGGGGACACTGAAGCTTTCTTT. This encodes CASSLTGDTEAFF.